This T cell receptor beta chain was sequenced for a study of control samples from healthy donors and cancer patients. The CDR3 has 14 amino acids. J gave up 8 bases and V 5 bases, and 5 bases lay outside the gene matches. The germline V gene has CDR1 ENHRY and CDR2 SYGVKD. This clone was recorded once. The assay was immunoSEQ multiplex PCR, and TCRdb's table has in-frame clones only and misses some. There are roughly 73,000 clones in the sample; 84% occur only once, and 28% lies in the top ten. The chain uses TRBV10-3 and TRBJ2-1; 11 nucleotides match TRBD1. The clonotype was recovered from a man aged 45-65 years in good health. Sequencing used blood. This CDR3 is CAISRDRGGDEQFF. The CDR3 coding sequence is TGTGCCATCAGTCGGGACAGGGGGGGCGATGAGCAGTTCTTC.